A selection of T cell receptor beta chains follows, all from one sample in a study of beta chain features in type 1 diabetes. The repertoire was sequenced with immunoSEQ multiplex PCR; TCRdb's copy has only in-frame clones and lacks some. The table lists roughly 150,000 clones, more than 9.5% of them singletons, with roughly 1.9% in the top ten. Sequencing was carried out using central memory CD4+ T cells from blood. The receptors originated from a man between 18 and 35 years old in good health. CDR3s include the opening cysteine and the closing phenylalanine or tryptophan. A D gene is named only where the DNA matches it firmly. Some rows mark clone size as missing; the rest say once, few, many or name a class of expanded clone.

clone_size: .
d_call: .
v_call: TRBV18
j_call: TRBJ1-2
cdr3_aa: CASSPSAESNYGYTF
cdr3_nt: TGTGCCAGCTCACCATCCGCGGAGTCCAACTATGGCTACACCTTC

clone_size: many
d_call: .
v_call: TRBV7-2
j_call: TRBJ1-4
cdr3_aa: CASSLAGQGVEKLFF
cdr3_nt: TGTGCCAGCAGCTTAGCGGGACAAGGAGTCGAAAAACTGTTTTTT

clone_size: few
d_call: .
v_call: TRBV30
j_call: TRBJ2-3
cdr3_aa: CAWSVRGSRSADTQYF
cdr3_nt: TGTGCCTGGAGTGTACGAGGCTCAAGGAGCGCAGATACGCAGTATTTT

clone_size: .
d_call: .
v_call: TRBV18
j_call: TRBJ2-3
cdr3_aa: CASSPPRTDTQYF
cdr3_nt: TGTGCCAGCTCACCACCCCGGACAGATACGCAGTATTTT

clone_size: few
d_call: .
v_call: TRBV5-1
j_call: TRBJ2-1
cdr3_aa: CASSFGGSHNEQFF
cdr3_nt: TGCGCCAGCAGCTTTGGTGGGTCCCACAATGAGCAGTTCTTC

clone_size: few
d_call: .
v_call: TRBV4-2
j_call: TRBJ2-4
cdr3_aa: CASSQEGRNIQYF
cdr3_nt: TGTGCCAGCAGCCAAGAGGGGAGAAACATTCAGTACTTC

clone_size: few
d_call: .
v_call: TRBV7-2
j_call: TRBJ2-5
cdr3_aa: CASSLGPGGETQYF
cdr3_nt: TGTGCCAGCAGCTTAGGCCCAGGAGGGGAGACCCAGTACTTC

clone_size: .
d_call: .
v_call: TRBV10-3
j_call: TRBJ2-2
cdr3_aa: CAIMAGNTGELFF
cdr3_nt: TGTGCCATCATGGCAGGGAACACCGGGGAGCTGTTTTTT

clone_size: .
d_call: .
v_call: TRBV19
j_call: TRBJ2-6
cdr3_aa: CASRRSGGVGANVLTF
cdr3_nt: TGTGCCAGTAGACGCTCCGGGGGCGTTGGGGCCAACGTCCTGACTTTC

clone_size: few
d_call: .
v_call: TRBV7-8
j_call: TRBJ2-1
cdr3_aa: CASSLARSAGAEQFF
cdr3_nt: TGTGCCAGCAGCTTAGCGAGGAGCGCCGGCGCTGAGCAGTTCTTC

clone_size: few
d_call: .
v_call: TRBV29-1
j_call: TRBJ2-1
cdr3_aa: CSVVNRGVWAADSQYNEQFF
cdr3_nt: TGCAGCGTTGTTAATCGCGGGGTGTGGGCAGCAGACTCCCAATACAATGAGCAGTTCTTC

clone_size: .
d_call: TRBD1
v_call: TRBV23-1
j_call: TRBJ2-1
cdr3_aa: CASSQEGQGAFGSTNEQFF
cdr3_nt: TGCGCCAGCAGTCAAGAGGGACAGGGGGCTTTCGGGAGCACAAATGAGCAGTTCTTC

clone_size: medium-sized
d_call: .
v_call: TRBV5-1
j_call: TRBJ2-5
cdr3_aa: CASSLDTEETQYF
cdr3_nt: TGCGCCAGCAGCTTGGATACGGAAGAGACCCAGTACTTC

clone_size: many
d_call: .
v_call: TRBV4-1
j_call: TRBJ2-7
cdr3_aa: CASSSSTGLKNEQYF
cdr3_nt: TGCGCCAGCAGCTCCTCGACCGGACTGAAGAACGAGCAGTACTTC

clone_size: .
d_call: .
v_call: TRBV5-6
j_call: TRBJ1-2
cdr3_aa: CASSLLTRYGYTF
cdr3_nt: TGTGCCAGCAGCCTTCTCACCCGCTATGGCTACACCTTC

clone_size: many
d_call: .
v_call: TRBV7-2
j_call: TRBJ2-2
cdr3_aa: CASTQGSGGELFF
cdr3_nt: TGTGCCAGCACCCAGGGTTCTGGCGGGGAGCTGTTTTTT

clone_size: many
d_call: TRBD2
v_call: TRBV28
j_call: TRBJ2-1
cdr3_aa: CASSPRTSGSNEQFF
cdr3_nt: TGTGCCAGCAGTCCTCGGACTAGCGGGAGCAATGAGCAGTTCTTC

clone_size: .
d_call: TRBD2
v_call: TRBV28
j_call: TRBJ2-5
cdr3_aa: CASSFPSGQETQYF
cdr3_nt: TGTGCCAGCAGTTTTCCTAGCGGTCAAGAGACCCAGTACTTC

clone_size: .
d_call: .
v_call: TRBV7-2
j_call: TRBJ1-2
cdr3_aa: CASSFQGGSGYTF
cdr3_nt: TGTGCCAGCAGCTTTCAAGGGGGTTCTGGCTACACCTTC

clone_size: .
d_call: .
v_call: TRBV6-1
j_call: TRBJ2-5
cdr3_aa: CASSEAPRGWETQYF
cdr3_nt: TGTGCCAGCAGTGAAGCCCCGAGGGGCTGGGAGACCCAGTACTTC

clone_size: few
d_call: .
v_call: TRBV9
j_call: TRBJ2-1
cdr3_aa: CASSEQQGSGEQFF
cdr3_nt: TGTGCCAGCAGCGAGCAACAGGGTTCTGGTGAGCAGTTCTTC

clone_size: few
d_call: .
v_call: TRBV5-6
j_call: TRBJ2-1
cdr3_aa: CASSLAWGNEQFF
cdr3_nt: TGTGCCAGCAGCTTGGCGTGGGGCAATGAGCAGTTCTTC

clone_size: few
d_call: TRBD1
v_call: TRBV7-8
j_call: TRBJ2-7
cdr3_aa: CASTSSRQGYEQYF
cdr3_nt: TGTGCCAGCACCTCGAGTCGACAGGGCTACGAGCAGTACTTC

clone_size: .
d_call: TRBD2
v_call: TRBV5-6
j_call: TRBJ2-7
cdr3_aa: CASSLELAVYEQYF
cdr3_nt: TGTGCCAGCAGCTTGGAACTAGCGGTCTACGAGCAGTACTTC